This T cell receptor beta chain derives from a study of cytomegalovirus exposure and HLA in healthy donors. About the study: The same platform as the roughly 630 first-cohort repertoires was used for the 120 or so validation repertoires, a later analysis reported.

The CDR3 totals 16 residues. Losses at the gene ends were 2 bases for V and 6 bases for J; bases not matched to a gene: 11. Germline CDR1 reads SGHAT; CDR2 reads FQNNGV. This table comes from immunoSEQ multiplex PCR, and its TCRdb copy is limited to in-frame clones, with some not included. The sample lists roughly 140,000 clones; less than 90% were seen once. The sequenced sample consisted of PBMCs. The V gene is TRBV11-2, the J gene TRBJ2-7; 9 bases agree with TRBD1. This sequence was found in a young woman in good health and CMV-seropositive. CDR3 sequence (DNA): TGTGCCAGCAGCTTACGTACAGGGGGCGGGGATGGCGAGCAGTACTTC. Encoded protein: CASSLRTGGGDGEQYF.